Listed below are T cell receptor beta chains from one sample, sequenced in a study of CD8 T cells in Susac syndrome. Via MiXCR, TCRdb re-called the immunoSEQ multiplex PCR reads, giving one row per CDR3 protein. The table lists approximately 220,000 distinct CDR3 sequences, 92% of them singletons. Source material: CD8+ T cells from PBMCs. The receptors come from a human donor with multiple sclerosis. The CDR3 runs from the conserved cysteine through the conserved F or W. The D gene is left open where the match is weak. Clone size is stated in some rows and not others, as once, few, many or a class when expanded.

len: 11
d_gene: .
abundance: .
j_gene: TRBJ2-1
v_gene: TRBV7-8
CDR3nt: TGTGCCAGCTCGGGGGCGAATGAGCAGTTCTTC
CDR3aa: CASSGANEQFF

len: 15
d_gene: .
abundance: .
j_gene: TRBJ1-5
v_gene: TRBV4-3
CDR3nt: TGCGCCAGCAGCCAAGATCCGGCAACAGATCAGCCCCAGCATTTT
CDR3aa: CASSQDPATDQPQHF

len: 16
d_gene: TRBD2
abundance: .
j_gene: TRBJ2-7
v_gene: TRBV12-3/TRBV12-4
CDR3nt: TGTGCCAGCAGTTACGGACTAGCGGGCCCCTCCTACGAGCAGTACTTC
CDR3aa: CASSYGLAGPSYEQYF

len: 13
d_gene: TRBD1
abundance: .
j_gene: TRBJ1-1
v_gene: TRBV30
CDR3nt: TGTGCCTCCGGGACAGGCGTGGCCACTGAAGCTTTCTTT
CDR3aa: CASGTGVATEAFF

len: 16
d_gene: .
abundance: .
j_gene: TRBJ2-3
v_gene: TRBV7-9
CDR3nt: TGTGCCAGCAGCTTTAAGGGCCAAGCTAGCACAGATACGCAGTATTTT
CDR3aa: CASSFKGQASTDTQYF

len: 13
d_gene: .
abundance: .
j_gene: TRBJ2-1
v_gene: TRBV4-3
CDR3nt: TGCGCCAGCAGCCAAGGAGTCTCGGTTGAGCAGTTCTTC
CDR3aa: CASSQGVSVEQFF

len: 13
d_gene: .
abundance: .
j_gene: TRBJ2-2
v_gene: TRBV30
CDR3nt: TGTGCCTGGAGTGTACAGGTGGCCGGGGAGCTGTTTTTT
CDR3aa: CAWSVQVAGELFF

len: 13
d_gene: .
abundance: .
j_gene: TRBJ2-1
v_gene: TRBV5-4
CDR3nt: TGTGCCAGCAGCACCTTAGGGGTGGGAGAGCAGTTCTTC
CDR3aa: CASSTLGVGEQFF

len: 19
d_gene: .
abundance: .
j_gene: TRBJ1-1
v_gene: TRBV4-2
CDR3nt: TGTGCCAGCAGCCAAGAGAGGAGAATTCAGGTCGGCGGGAACACTGAAGCTTTCTTT
CDR3aa: CASSQERRIQVGGNTEAFF

len: 16
d_gene: TRBD1
abundance: .
j_gene: TRBJ2-7
v_gene: TRBV3-1
CDR3nt: TGTGCCAGCAGCCAAACAGGGGGCGCAGGGTACGGCGAGCAGTACTTC
CDR3aa: CASSQTGGAGYGEQYF

len: 13
d_gene: .
abundance: once
j_gene: TRBJ2-7
v_gene: TRBV12-3/TRBV12-4
CDR3nt: TGTGCCAGCAGTTGGACTCTTTCCTACGAGCAGTACTTC
CDR3aa: CASSWTLSYEQYF

len: 12
d_gene: .
abundance: .
j_gene: TRBJ2-3
v_gene: TRBV15
CDR3nt: TGTGCCACCAGCAGAGGGACAGATACGCAGTATTTT
CDR3aa: CATSRGTDTQYF

len: 15
d_gene: TRBD1
abundance: .
j_gene: TRBJ2-3
v_gene: TRBV19
CDR3nt: TGTGCCAGTAGTCGGGACAGGCAGACTGGAGATACGCAGTATTTT
CDR3aa: CASSRDRQTGDTQYF

len: 15
d_gene: TRBD1
abundance: .
j_gene: TRBJ1-2
v_gene: TRBV7-2
CDR3nt: TGTGCCAGCAGCCGAGTACAGGGGGACCACTATGGCTACACCTTC
CDR3aa: CASSRVQGDHYGYTF

len: 13
d_gene: .
abundance: .
j_gene: TRBJ1-4
v_gene: TRBV6-5
CDR3nt: TGTGCCAGCAGTTACTCCGCCGGTGAAAAACTGTTTTTT
CDR3aa: CASSYSAGEKLFF

len: 16
d_gene: .
abundance: .
j_gene: TRBJ1-1
v_gene: TRBV6-2/TRBV6-3
CDR3nt: TGTGCCAGCAGTTACGCCAGGGAGGAAGGGAACACTGAAGCTTTCTTT
CDR3aa: CASSYAREEGNTEAFF

len: 14
d_gene: .
abundance: .
j_gene: TRBJ2-7
v_gene: TRBV11-3
CDR3nt: TGTGCCAGCAGCTTGAGGGCAGCCCCCTACGAGCAGTACTTC
CDR3aa: CASSLRAAPYEQYF

len: 16
d_gene: .
abundance: .
j_gene: TRBJ2-7
v_gene: TRBV5-1
CDR3nt: TGCGCCAGCAGCTTGGCCGTGGGGGCGAGGAGCTACGAGCAGTACTTC
CDR3aa: CASSLAVGARSYEQYF

len: 15
d_gene: .
abundance: .
j_gene: TRBJ1-5
v_gene: TRBV15
CDR3nt: TGTGCCACCAGCAGAGACAGTATTAGCAATCAGCCCCAGCATTTT
CDR3aa: CATSRDSISNQPQHF

len: 17
d_gene: TRBD1
abundance: .
j_gene: TRBJ2-7
v_gene: TRBV6-7
CDR3nt: TGTGCCAGCCCTATATCGGTCGCCGGGACAGACTCGGCCGAGCAGTACTTC
CDR3aa: CASPISVAGTDSAEQYF

len: 12
d_gene: .
abundance: .
j_gene: TRBJ2-5
v_gene: TRBV9
CDR3nt: TGTGCCAGCAGCGTAGATGGGGAGACCCAGTACTTC
CDR3aa: CASSVDGETQYF

len: 12
d_gene: .
abundance: few
j_gene: TRBJ1-2
v_gene: TRBV25-1
CDR3nt: TGTGCCAGCAGTCTGGACAATTATGGCTACACCTTC
CDR3aa: CASSLDNYGYTF

len: 13
d_gene: TRBD1
abundance: .
j_gene: TRBJ2-7
v_gene: TRBV12-5
CDR3nt: TGTGCTAGTTCCCGGGACAGCCATTACGAGCAGTACTTC
CDR3aa: CASSRDSHYEQYF

len: 15
d_gene: .
abundance: .
j_gene: TRBJ2-2
v_gene: TRBV4-1
CDR3nt: TGCGCCAGCAGCCAAGGGGCAGCCAGCACCGGGGAGCTGTTTTTT
CDR3aa: CASSQGAASTGELFF

len: 14
d_gene: .
abundance: .
j_gene: TRBJ1-1
v_gene: TRBV5-6
CDR3nt: TGTGCCAGCTCACCGGGGCCCATGAACACTGAAGTTTTCTTT
CDR3aa: CASSPGPMNTEVFF

len: 17
d_gene: .
abundance: .
j_gene: TRBJ1-1
v_gene: TRBV4-2
CDR3nt: TGTGCCAGCAGCCAATTTCAGGGCGGTCAGGGTAACACTGAAGCTTTCTTT
CDR3aa: CASSQFQGGQGNTEAFF

len: 14
d_gene: .
abundance: .
j_gene: TRBJ2-7
v_gene: TRBV7-9
CDR3nt: TGTGCCAGCAGCTTAGCAGGGAATCCCTACGAGCAGTACTTC
CDR3aa: CASSLAGNPYEQYF

len: 14
d_gene: TRBD1
abundance: .
j_gene: TRBJ2-1
v_gene: TRBV29-1
CDR3nt: TGCAGCGTTGGGGGGACAGCCAGCCACAATGAGCAGTTCTTC
CDR3aa: CSVGGTASHNEQFF

len: 15
d_gene: TRBD1
abundance: .
j_gene: TRBJ1-1
v_gene: TRBV19
CDR3nt: TGTGCCAGTAGTATCCTGGGACAGGGGAACACTGAAGCTTTCTTT
CDR3aa: CASSILGQGNTEAFF

len: 17
d_gene: .
abundance: .
j_gene: TRBJ1-4
v_gene: TRBV3-1
CDR3nt: TGTGCCAGCAGCCAAAGCCAAGGGGGGCCAACTAATGAAAAACTGTTTTTT
CDR3aa: CASSQSQGGPTNEKLFF

len: 14
d_gene: .
abundance: .
j_gene: TRBJ2-3
v_gene: TRBV5-4
CDR3nt: TGTGCCAGCAGCTTGGAACAGGGAGGGGATACGCAGTATTTT
CDR3aa: CASSLEQGGDTQYF

len: 16
d_gene: TRBD2
abundance: once
j_gene: TRBJ2-7
v_gene: TRBV14
CDR3nt: TGTGCCAGCAGCCAAGTCAAGCGGGAGGGCCTCTACGAGCAGTACTTC
CDR3aa: CASSQVKREGLYEQYF

len: 14
d_gene: TRBD1
abundance: few
j_gene: TRBJ2-7
v_gene: TRBV5-1
CDR3nt: TGCGCCAGCAGCGGGACAGGGTACTCCTACGAGCAGTACTTC
CDR3aa: CASSGTGYSYEQYF

len: 14
d_gene: .
abundance: .
j_gene: TRBJ1-2
v_gene: TRBV27
CDR3nt: TGTGCCAGCAGTTTAAACGGACAGTATGATGGCTACACCTTC
CDR3aa: CASSLNGQYDGYTF

len: 13
d_gene: .
abundance: .
j_gene: TRBJ2-7
v_gene: TRBV29-1
CDR3nt: TGCAGCACCCGGGGATTCGGCCCCTACGAGCAGTACTTC
CDR3aa: CSTRGFGPYEQYF

len: 14
d_gene: TRBD2
abundance: .
j_gene: TRBJ2-7
v_gene: TRBV19
CDR3nt: TGTGCCAGTAGTCCGGGACTAGCGGCCTACGAGCAGTACTTC
CDR3aa: CASSPGLAAYEQYF

len: 14
d_gene: .
abundance: .
j_gene: TRBJ1-1
v_gene: TRBV15
CDR3nt: TGTGCCACCAGCAGAGATCAGGGACCCACTGAAGCTTTCTTT
CDR3aa: CATSRDQGPTEAFF